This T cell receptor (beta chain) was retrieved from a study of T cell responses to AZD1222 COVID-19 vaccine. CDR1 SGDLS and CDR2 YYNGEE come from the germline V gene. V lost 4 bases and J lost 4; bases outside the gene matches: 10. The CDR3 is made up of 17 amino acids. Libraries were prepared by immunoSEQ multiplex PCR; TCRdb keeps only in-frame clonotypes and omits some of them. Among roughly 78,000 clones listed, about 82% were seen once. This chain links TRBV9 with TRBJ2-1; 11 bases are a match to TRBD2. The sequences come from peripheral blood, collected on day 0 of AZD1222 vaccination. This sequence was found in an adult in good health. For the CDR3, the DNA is TGTGCCAGCAGCCGCGATGCTAGCGGGAGGAAATACAATGAGCAGTTCTTC. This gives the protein CASSRDASGRKYNEQFF.